A single sample is the source of the 5 T cell receptor beta chains below, sequenced in a study of blood T cell repertoires in COVID-19. Profiled with immunoSEQ multiplex PCR; TCRdb holds only in-frame clones, not every one. The sample carries about 100,000 clones, approximately 84% recorded once. Input material: peripheral blood. Receptor source: a middle-aged man with active or convalescent COVID-19.

This chain joins TRBV2 and TRBJ1-3; D perhaps matches TRBD1 (6 bases). V dropped 7 bases and J dropped 0 bases, with 13 bases sitting between them. This CDR3 has 15 amino acids. Per germline, CDR1 SNHLY and CDR2 FYNNEI. The CDR3 protein is CASIFSRGSGNTIYF. The CDR3 coding sequence is TGTGCCAGCATTTTCTCCAGGGGCTCTGGAAACACCATATATTTT. Variable domain in full (rest from reference TRBV2 and TRBJ1-3): EPEVTQTPSHQVTQMGQEVILRCVPISNHLYFYWYRQILGQKVEFLVSFYNNEISEKSEIFDDQFSVERPDGSNFTLKIRSTKLEDSAMYFCASIFSRGSGNTIYFGEGSWLTVV.

The rearrangement links TRBV2 to TRBJ2-1; TRBD2 matches at 10 bases. The CDR3 totals 15 residues. With 6 bases clipped from V and 5 bases from J, the junction kept 7 bases outside the gene matches. Germline V gives CDR1 SNHLY, CDR2 FYNNEI. The CDR3 DNA sequence: TGTGCCAGCAGGGAGGGACTAGCGTTGAACAATGAGCAGTTCTTC. Its protein is CASREGLALNNEQFF.

This chain connects TRBV11-2 to TRBJ2-4; 8 bases align to TRBD1. The CDR3 loop spans 14 amino acids. CDR1 is SGHAT and CDR2 is FQNNGV in the germline V gene. V trimming: 7 bases; J trimming: 2 bases; junction bases outside the gene matches: 4. CDR3 DNA: TGTGCCAGCACCCGGACAGGGTCCAAAAACATTCAGTACTTC. This codes for CASTRTGSKNIQYF.

This sequence joins TRBV11-2 and TRBJ1-2; tentative D call: TRBD1 (5 bases). Germline CDR1 is SGHAT and CDR2 is FQNNGV. This CDR3 is built from 15 residues. V was pared by 5 bases and J by 7 bases, with 20 bases between. CDR3 amino acids: CASSGSGIAGGGYTF. The CDR3 DNA is TGTGCCAGCAGCGGTAGCGGTATTGCGGGGGGTGGCTACACCTTC.

The chain is built from TRBV28 and TRBJ1-1, with D perhaps TRBD1 (6 bases). CDR1 and CDR2 from the germline V gene are MDHEN and SYDVKM. The CDR3 contains 17 residues. V gave up 6 bases and J gave up 0 bases, with 20 bases separating them. DNA for the CDR3: TGTGCCAGCAGCCCCTACGGTGGAGACAGGTTGAACACTGAAGCTTTCTTT. Translation gives CASSPYGGDRLNTEAFF.